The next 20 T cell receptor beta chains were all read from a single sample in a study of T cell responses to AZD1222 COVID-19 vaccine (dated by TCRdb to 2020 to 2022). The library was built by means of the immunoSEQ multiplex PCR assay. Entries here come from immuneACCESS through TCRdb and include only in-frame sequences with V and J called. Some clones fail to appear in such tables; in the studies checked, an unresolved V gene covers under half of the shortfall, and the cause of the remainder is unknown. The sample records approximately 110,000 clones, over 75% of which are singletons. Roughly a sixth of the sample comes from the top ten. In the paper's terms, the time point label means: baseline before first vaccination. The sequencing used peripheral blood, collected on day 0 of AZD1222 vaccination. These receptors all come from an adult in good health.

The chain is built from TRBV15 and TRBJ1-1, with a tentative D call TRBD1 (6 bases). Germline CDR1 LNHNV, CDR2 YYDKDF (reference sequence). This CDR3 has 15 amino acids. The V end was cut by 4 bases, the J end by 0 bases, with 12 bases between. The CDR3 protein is CATSKQGAMNTEAFF. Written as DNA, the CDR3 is TGTGCCACCAGCAAACAGGGTGCGATGAACACTGAAGCTTTCTTT.

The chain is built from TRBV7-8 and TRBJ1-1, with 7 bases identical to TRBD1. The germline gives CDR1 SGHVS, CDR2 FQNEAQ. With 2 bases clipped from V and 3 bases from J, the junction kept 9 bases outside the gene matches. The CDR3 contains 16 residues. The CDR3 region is CASSLIPAQGDTEAFF. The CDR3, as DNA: TGTGCCAGCAGCTTAATTCCAGCCCAGGGGGACACTGAAGCTTTCTTT. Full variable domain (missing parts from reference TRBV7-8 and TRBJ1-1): GAGVSQSPRYKVAKRGQDVALRCDPISGHVSLFWYQQALGQGPEFLTYFQNEAQLDKSGLPSDRFFAERPEGSVSTLKIQRTQQEDSAVYLCASSLIPAQGDTEAFFGQGTRLTVV.

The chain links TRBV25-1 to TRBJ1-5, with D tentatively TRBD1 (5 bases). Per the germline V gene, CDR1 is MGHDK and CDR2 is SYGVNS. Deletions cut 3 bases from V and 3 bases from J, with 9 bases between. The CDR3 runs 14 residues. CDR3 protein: CASSDWGNNQPQHF. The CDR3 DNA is TGTGCCAGCAGTGATTGGGGGAACAATCAGCCCCAGCATTTT. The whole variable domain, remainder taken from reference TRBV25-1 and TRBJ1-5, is EADIYQTPRYLVIGTGKKITLECSQTMGHDKMYWYQQDPGMELHLIHYSYGVNSTEKGDLSSESTVSRIRTEHFPLTLESARPSHTSQYLCASSDWGNNQPQHFGDGTRLSIL.

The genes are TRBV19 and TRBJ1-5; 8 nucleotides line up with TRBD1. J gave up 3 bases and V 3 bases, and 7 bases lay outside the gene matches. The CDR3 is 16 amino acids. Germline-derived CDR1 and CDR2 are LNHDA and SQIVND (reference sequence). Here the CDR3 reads CASSMGPRGPNQPQHF. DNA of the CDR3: TGTGCCAGTAGTATGGGGCCCAGGGGGCCCAATCAGCCCCAGCATTTT.

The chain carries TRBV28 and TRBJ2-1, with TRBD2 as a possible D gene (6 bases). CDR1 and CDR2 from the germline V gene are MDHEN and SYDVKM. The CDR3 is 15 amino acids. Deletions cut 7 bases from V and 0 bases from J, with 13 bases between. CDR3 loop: CASTAGTPSYNEQFF. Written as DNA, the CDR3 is TGTGCCAGCACCGCCGGGACTCCCTCCTACAATGAGCAGTTCTTC.

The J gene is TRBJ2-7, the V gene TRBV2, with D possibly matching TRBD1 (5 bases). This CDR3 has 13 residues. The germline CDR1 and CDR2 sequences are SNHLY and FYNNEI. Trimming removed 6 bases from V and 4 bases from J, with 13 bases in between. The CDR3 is CASRRLGHYEQYF. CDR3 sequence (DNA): TGTGCCAGCAGGCGTTTGGGGCATTACGAGCAGTACTTC.

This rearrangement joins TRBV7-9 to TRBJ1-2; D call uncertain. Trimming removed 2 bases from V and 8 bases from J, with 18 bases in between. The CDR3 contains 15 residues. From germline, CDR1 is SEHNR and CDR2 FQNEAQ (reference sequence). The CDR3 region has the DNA TGTGCCAGCAGCTTAACGCCCGGGTCCCGTCGGGGCTACACCTTC. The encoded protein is CASSLTPGSRRGYTF.

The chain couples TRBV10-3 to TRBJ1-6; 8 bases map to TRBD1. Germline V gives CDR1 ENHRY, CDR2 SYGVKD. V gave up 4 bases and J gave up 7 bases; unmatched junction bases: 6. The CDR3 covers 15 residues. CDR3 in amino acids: CAISGAGQGNSPLHF. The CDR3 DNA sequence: TGTGCCATCAGTGGGGCCGGACAGGGAAATTCACCCCTCCACTTT.

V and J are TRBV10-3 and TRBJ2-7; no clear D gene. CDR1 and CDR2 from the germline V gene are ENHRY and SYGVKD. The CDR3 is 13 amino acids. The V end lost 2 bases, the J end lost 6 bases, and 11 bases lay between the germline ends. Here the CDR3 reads CAISELTPPEQYF. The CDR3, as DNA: TGTGCCATCAGTGAGCTAACCCCCCCCGAGCAGTACTTC.

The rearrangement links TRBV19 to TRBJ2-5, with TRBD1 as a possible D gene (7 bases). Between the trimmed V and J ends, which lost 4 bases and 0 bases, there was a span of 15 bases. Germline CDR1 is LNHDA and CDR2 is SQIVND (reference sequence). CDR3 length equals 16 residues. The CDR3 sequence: CASSSGTASNQETQYF. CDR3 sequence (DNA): TGTGCCAGTAGTAGCGGGACAGCGTCGAACCAAGAGACCCAGTACTTC.

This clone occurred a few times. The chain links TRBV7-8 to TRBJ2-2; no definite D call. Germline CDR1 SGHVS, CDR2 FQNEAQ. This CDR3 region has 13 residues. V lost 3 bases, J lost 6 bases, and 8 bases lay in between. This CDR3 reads CASSFPGSGELFF. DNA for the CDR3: TGTGCCAGCAGCTTCCCGGGCTCCGGGGAGCTGTTTTTT.

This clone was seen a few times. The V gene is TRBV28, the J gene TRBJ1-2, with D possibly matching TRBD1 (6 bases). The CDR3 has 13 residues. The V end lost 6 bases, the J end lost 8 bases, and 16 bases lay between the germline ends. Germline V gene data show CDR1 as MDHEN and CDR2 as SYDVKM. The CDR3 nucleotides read TGTGCCAGCAGCACAGGGTTAGTCGGCGGCTACACCTTC. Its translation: CASSTGLVGGYTF.

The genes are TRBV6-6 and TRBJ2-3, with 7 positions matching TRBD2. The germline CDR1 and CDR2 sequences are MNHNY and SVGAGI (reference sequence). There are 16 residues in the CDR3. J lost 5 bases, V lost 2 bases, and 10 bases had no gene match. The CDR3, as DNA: TGTGCCAGCAGTTACCCAGCGGGACCGGAGGAAGATACGCAGTATTTT. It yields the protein CASSYPAGPEEDTQYF.

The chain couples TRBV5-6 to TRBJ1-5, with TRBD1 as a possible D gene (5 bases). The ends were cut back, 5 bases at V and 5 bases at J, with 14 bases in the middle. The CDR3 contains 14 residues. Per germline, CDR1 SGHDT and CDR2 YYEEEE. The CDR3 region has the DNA TGTGCCAGCAGTTGGGGACGGGTAGATCAGCCCCAGCATTTT. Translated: CASSWGRVDQPQHF.

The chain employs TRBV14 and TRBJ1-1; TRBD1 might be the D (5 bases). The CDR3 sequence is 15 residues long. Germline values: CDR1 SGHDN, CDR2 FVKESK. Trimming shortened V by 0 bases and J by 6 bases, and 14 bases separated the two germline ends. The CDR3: CASSQDLTGRAEAFF. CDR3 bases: TGTGCCAGCAGCCAAGATCTTACAGGACGGGCTGAAGCTTTCTTT.

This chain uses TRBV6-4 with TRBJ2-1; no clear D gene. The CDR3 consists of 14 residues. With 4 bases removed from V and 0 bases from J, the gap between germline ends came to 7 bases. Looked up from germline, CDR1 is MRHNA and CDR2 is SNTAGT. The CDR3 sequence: CASSASDSYNEQFF. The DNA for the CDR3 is TGTGCCAGCAGTGCGAGCGACTCCTACAATGAGCAGTTCTTC.

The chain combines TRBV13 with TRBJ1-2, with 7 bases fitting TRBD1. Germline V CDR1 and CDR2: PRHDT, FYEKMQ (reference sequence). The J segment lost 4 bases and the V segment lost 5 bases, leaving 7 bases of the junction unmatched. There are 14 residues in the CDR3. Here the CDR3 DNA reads TGTGCCAGCAGCCCAGGACAGGTCAGCTATGGCTACACCTTC. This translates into CASSPGQVSYGYTF. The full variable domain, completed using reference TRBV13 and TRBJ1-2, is AAGVIQSPRHLIKEKRETATLKCYPIPRHDTVYWYQQGPGQDPQFLISFYEKMQSDKGSIPDRFSAQQFSDYHSELNMSSLELGDSALYFCASSPGQVSYGYTFGSGTRLTVV.

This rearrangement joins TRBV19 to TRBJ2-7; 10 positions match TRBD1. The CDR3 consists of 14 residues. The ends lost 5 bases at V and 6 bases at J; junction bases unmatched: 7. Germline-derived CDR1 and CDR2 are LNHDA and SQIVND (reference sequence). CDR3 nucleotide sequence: TGTGCCAGTAGTCCGGGACAGGGGTCAATCGAGCAGTACTTC. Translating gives CASSPGQGSIEQYF.

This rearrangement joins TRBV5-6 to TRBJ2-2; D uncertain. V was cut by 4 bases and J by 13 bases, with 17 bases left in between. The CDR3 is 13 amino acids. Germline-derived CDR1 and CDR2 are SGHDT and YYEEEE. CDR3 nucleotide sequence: TGTGCCAGCAGCCCCACCCCATCTCGGGCGCTGTTTTTT. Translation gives CASSPTPSRALFF.

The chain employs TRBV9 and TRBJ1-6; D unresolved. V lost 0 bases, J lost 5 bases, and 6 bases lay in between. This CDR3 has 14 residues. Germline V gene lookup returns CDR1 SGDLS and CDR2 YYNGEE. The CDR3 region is CASSVAQNNSPLHF. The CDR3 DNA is TGTGCCAGCAGCGTAGCACAGAATAATTCACCCCTCCACTTT.